This T cell receptor beta chain was sequenced for a study of radiotherapy plus CTLA-4 blockade in lung cancer. Germline CDR1 reads SGHNT; CDR2 reads YYREEE (reference sequence). Trimming pared 4 bases from V and 8 bases from J, leaving 15 bases between. The CDR3 extends over 13 amino acids. A word on this clone: Its antigen is not identified.

Only in-frame clones appear in the TCRdb table, and some are missing; sequencing was by immunoSEQ multiplex PCR. The table has tens of thousands of clones, approximately 86% seen once; the top ten hold around 0.87%. The study gave focal radiation plus ipilimumab CTLA-4 blockade to patients with chemo-refractory metastatic non-small-cell lung cancer. Findings and limits, study-wide: Early clone dynamics of blood T cells, plus interferon-beta, reportedly predicted response best.

This receptor was identified in a human donor with non-small cell lung cancer who had stable disease on radiotherapy plus ipilimumab. The rearrangement links TRBV5-4 to TRBJ1-2; D perhaps matches TRBD1 (6 bases). This material consisted of peripheral blood, taken from a patient treated with radiotherapy plus ipilimumab. CDR3 amino acids: CASSPTVGGGYTF. The CDR3 DNA follows: TGTGCCAGCAGCCCTACAGTCGGGGGCGGCTACACCTTC. Full variable domain (remainder filled in from reference TRBV5-4 and TRBJ1-2): ETGVTQSPTHLIKTRGQQVTLRCSSQSGHNTVSWYQQALGQGPQFIFQYYREEENGRGNFPPRFSGLQFPNYSSELNVNALELDDSALYLCASSPTVGGGYTFGSGTRLTVV.